These T cell receptor beta chains were read from a single sample in a study of cytomegalovirus exposure and HLA in healthy donors. The table came from immunoSEQ multiplex PCR; TCRdb's copy has only in-frame clones and leaves some out. The sample carries 95,000 to 100,000 clones, 75% to 90% recorded once. Specimen: PBMCs. Receptor source: a man aged 25-40 years in good health and CMV-seronegative. Each CDR3 is given without its conserved first and last residue.

v_gene	j_gene	len	CDR3aa
TRBV6-6	TRBJ1-1	13	ASSGTMKLDTEAF
TRBV30	TRBJ1-1	10	ALHRRGTEAF
TRBV5-1	TRBJ2-7	16	ASSSWTSGNSRPYEQY
TRBV6-1	TRBJ1-2	12	ASSDRGLGYGYT
TRBV30	TRBJ1-4	12	ACALTGANEKLF
TRBV4-1	TRBJ2-7	13	ASSQGPGQSYEQY
TRBV9	TRBJ2-1	11	ASSHRVYNEQF
TRBV27	TRBJ2-2	13	ASSLSGANTGELF
TRBV6-5	TRBJ1-5	14	ASSWTGGGSNQPQH
TRBV5-4	TRBJ2-5	13	ASSLMLAGQETQY
TRBV5-8	TRBJ2-7	11	ASSTGQGDEQY
TRBV9	TRBJ2-3	12	ASSGGGATDTQY
TRBV6-1	TRBJ1-2	14	ASSEAHMWEGYGYT
TRBV18	TRBJ2-3	12	ASSPKVAGDTQY
TRBV10-1	TRBJ2-5	13	ASKGRDSVQETQY